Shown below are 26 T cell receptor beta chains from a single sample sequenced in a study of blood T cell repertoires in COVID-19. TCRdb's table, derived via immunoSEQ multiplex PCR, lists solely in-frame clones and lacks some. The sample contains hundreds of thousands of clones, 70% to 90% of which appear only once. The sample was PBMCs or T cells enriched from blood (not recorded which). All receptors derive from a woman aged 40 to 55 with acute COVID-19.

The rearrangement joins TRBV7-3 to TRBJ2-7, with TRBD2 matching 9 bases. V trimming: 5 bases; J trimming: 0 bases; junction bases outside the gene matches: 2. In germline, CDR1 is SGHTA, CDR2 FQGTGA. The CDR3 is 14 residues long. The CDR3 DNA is TGTGCCAGCAGCCTAGCGGGAACCTCCTACGAGCAGTACTTC. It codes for CASSLAGTSYEQYF.

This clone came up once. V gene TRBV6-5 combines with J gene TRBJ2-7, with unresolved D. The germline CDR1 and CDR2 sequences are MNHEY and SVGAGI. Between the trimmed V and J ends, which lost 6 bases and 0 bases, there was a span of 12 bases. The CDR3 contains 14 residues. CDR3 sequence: CASRAGSASYEQYF. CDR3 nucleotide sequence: TGTGCCAGCAGGGCCGGGTCCGCCTCCTACGAGCAGTACTTC.

The CDR3 DNA follows: TGCGCCAGCAGCCCCATGACTAGGGGGAACACCGGGGAGCTGTTTTTT. It encodes CASSPMTRGNTGELFF. The chain links TRBV5-1 to TRBJ2-2; tentatively, D is TRBD2 (6 bases). Germline V lookup: CDR1 SGHRS, CDR2 YFSETQ. Trimming shortened V by 4 bases and J by 1 base, and 14 bases separated the two germline ends. The CDR3 length is 16 residues.

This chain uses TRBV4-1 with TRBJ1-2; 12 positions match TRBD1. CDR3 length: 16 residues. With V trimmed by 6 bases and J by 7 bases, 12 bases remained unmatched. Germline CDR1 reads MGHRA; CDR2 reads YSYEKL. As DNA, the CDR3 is TGCGCCAGCAGTTCTAGACCGGGACAGGGGGCCGGTGGCTACACCTTC. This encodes CASSSRPGQGAGGYTF.

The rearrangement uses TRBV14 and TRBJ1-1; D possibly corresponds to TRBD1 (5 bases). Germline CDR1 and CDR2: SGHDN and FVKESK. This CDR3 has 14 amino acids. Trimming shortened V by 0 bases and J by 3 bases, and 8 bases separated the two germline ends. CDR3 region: CASSQDGGYTEAFF. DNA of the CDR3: TGTGCCAGCAGCCAAGACGGGGGATACACTGAAGCTTTCTTT.

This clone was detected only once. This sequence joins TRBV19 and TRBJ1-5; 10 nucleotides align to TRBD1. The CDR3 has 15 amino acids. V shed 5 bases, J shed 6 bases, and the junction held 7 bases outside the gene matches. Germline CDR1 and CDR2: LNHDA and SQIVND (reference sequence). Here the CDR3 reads CASSSDRGVGQPQHF. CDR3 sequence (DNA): TGTGCCAGTAGTTCGGACAGGGGGGTGGGTCAGCCCCAGCATTTT.

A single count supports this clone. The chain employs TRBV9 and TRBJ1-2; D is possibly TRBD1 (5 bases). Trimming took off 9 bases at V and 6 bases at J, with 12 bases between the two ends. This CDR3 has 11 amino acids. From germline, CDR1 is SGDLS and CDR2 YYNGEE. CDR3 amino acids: CATRDLDGYTF. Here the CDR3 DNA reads TGTGCCACCCGGGACTTAGATGGCTACACCTTC.

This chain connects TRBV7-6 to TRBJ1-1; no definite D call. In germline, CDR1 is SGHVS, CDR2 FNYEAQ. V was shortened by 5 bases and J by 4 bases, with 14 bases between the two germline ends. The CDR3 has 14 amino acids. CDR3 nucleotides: TGTGCCAGCAGCCCCCGCCCCTCAGGCACTGAAGCTTTCTTT. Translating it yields CASSPRPSGTEAFF. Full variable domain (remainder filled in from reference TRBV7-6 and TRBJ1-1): GAGVSQSPRYKVTKRGQDVALRCDPISGHVSLYWYRQALGQGPEFLTYFNYEAQQDKSGLPNDRFSAERPEGSISTLTIQRTEQRDSAMYRCASSPRPSGTEAFFGQGTRLTVV.

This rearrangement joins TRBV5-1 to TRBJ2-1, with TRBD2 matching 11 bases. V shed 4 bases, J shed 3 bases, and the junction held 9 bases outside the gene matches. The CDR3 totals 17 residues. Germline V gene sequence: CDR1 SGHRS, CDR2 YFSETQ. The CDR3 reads CASSLGGTSGLYNEQFF. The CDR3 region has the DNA TGCGCCAGCAGCCTTGGTGGGACTAGCGGACTCTACAATGAGCAGTTCTTC.

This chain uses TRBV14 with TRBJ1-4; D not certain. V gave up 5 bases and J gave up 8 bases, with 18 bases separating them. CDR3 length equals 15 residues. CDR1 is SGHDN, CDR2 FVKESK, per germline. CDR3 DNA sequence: TGTGCCAGCAGCAGATCCCGGGAATCTGAAGAAAAACTGTTTTTT. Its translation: CASSRSRESEEKLFF.

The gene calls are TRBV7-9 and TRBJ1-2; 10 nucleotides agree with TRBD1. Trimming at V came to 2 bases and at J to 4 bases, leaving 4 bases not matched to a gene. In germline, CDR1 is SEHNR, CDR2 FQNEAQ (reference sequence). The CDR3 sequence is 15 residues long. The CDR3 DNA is TGTGCCAGCAGCTTACTGGGACAGGGGACCTATGGCTACACCTTC. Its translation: CASSLLGQGTYGYTF.

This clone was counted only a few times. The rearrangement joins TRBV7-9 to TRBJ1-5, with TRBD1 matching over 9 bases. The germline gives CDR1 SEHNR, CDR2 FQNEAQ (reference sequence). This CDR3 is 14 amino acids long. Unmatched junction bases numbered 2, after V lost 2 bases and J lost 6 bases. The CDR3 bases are TGTGCCAGCAGCTTAACAGGGGGCAGTCAGCCCCAGCATTTT. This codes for CASSLTGGSQPQHF.

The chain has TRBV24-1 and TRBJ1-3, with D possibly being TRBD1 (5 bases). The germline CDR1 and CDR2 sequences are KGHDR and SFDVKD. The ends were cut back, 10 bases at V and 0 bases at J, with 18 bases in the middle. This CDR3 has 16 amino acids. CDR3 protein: CATARQRENSGNTIYF. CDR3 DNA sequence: TGTGCCACTGCTCGACAGCGAGAAAACTCTGGAAACACCATATATTTT.

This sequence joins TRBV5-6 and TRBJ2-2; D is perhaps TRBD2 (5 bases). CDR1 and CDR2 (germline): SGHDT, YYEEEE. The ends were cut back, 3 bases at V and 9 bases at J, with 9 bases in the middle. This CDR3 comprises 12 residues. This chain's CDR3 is CASSSDSRELFF. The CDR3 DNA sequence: TGTGCCAGCAGCTCGGACTCGAGGGAGCTGTTTTTT.

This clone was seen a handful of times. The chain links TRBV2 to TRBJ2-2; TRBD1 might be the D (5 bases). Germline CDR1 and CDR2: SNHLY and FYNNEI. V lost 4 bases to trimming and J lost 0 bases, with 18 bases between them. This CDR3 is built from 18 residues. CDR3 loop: CASSVRQGGIANTGELFF. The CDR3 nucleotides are TGTGCCAGCAGTGTTCGTCAGGGTGGTATCGCGAACACCGGGGAGCTGTTTTTT.

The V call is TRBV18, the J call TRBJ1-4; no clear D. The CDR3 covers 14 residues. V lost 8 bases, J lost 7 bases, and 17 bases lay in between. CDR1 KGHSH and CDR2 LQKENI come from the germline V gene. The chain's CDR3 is CASRAGKRREKLFF. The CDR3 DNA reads TGTGCCAGCCGTGCCGGGAAAAGACGTGAAAAACTGTTTTTT.

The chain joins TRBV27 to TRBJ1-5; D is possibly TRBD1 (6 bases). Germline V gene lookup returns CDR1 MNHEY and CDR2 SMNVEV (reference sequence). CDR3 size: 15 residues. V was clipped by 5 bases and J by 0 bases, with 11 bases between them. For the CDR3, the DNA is TGTGCCAGCAGTGGGGGCAGCTATAGCAATCAGCCCCAGCATTTT. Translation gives CASSGGSYSNQPQHF.

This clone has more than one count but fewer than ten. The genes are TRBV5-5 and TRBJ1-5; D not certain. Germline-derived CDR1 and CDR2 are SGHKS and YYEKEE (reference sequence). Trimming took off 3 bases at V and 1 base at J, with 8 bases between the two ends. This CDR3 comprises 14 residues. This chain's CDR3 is CASSSWASNQPQHF. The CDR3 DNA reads TGTGCCAGCAGCTCCTGGGCGAGCAATCAGCCCCAGCATTTT.

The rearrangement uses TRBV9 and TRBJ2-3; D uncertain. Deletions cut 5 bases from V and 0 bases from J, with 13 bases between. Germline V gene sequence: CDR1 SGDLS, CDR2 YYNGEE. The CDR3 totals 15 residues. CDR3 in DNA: TGTGCCAGCAGTGTAAGAGCTTTTAGCACAGATACGCAGTATTTT. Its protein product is CASSVRAFSTDTQYF. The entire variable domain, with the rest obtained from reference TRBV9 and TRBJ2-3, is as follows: DSGVTQTPKHLITATGQRVTLRCSPRSGDLSVYWYQQSLDQGLQFLIQYYNGEERAKGNILERFSAQQFPDLHSELNLSSLELGDSALYFCASSVRAFSTDTQYFGPGTRLTVL.

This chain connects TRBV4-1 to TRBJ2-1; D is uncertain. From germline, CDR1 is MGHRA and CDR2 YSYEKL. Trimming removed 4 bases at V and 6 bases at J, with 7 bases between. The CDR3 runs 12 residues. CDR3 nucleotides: TGCGCCAGCAGCCGAGGAACCAATGAGCAGTTCTTC. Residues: CASSRGTNEQFF.

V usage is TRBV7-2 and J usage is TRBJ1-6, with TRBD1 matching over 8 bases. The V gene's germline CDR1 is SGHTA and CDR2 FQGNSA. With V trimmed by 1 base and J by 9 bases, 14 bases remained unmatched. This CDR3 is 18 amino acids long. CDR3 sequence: CASSLVAFPGQGGSPLHF. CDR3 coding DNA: TGTGCCAGCAGCTTAGTCGCTTTTCCAGGACAGGGTGGTTCACCCCTCCACTTT.

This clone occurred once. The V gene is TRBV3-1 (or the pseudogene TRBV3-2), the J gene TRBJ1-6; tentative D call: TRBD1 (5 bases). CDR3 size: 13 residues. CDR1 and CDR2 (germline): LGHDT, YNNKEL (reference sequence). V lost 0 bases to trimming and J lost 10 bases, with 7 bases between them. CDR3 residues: CASSQEGVSPLHF. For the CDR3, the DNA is TGTGCCAGCAGCCAAGAAGGGGTCTCACCCCTCCACTTT.

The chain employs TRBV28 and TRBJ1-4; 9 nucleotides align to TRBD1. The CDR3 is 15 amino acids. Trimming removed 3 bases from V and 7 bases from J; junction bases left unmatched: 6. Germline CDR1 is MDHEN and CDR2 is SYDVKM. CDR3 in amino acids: CASSFGDREAEKLFF. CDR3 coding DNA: TGTGCCAGCAGTTTTGGGGACAGGGAAGCTGAAAAACTGTTTTTT.

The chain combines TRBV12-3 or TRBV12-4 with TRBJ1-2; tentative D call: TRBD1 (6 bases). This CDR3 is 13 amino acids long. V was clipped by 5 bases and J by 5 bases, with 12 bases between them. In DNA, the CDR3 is TGTGCCAGCAGTCCTTCGACAGGATATGGCTACACCTTC. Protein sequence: CASSPSTGYGYTF.

DNA for the CDR3: TGTGCCAGCAGTGAATTTTCTGACGAGCAGTACTTC. Protein sequence: CASSEFSDEQYF. V usage is TRBV25-1 and J usage is TRBJ2-7; unclear D gene. Germline V gene sequence: CDR1 MGHDK, CDR2 SYGVNS. The CDR3 consists of 12 residues. Trimming removed 1 base at V and 5 bases at J, with 6 bases between.

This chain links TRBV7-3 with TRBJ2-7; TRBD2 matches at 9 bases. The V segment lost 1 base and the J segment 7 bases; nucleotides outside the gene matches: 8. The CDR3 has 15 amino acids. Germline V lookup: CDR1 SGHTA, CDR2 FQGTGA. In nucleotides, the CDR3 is TGTGCCAGCAGCTTAAGCGTAGCGGGAGCCCAGGAGCAGTACTTC. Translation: CASSLSVAGAQEQYF.